This T cell receptor beta chain was identified during a study of control samples from healthy donors and cancer patients. CDR1 and CDR2 (germline): SGHRS, YFSETQ. CDR3 size: 18 residues. V shed 4 bases and J 0 bases; nucleotides not matched to a gene: 13. Profiled with immunoSEQ multiplex PCR; TCRdb holds only in-frame clones, not every one. The sample records approximately 160,000 clones, 80% to 95% being singletons. The source of this sequence is a woman aged 60 to 75 in good health. The chain couples TRBV5-1 to TRBJ1-5, with TRBD1 matching over 7 bases. The material sequenced was blood. The CDR3 spells CASSRWTGPHYSNQPQHF. CDR3 DNA sequence: TGCGCCAGCAGCAGATGGACAGGTCCCCACTATAGCAATCAGCCCCAGCATTTT.